These 14 T cell receptor beta chains came from one sample sequenced in a study of long-term antiretroviral therapy in people with HIV. Version v3.0 of the immunoSEQ assay ran at survey level. Using immunoSEQ multiplex PCR, the repertoire was profiled, and TCRdb retains in-frame clones only, with some absent. The sample records about 48,000 clones, 80% to 90% being singletons. Sequencing used unsorted PBMCs, obtained 0.8 years after starting antiretroviral therapy. These receptor sequences come from a woman aged 18 to 35 with HIV.

This clone was detected once. The chain is built from TRBV11-2 and TRBJ2-1, with D possibly matching TRBD1 (5 bases). The V gene's germline CDR1 is SGHAT and CDR2 FQNNGV. The CDR3 sequence is 19 residues long. V dropped 2 bases and J dropped 10 bases, with 30 bases sitting between them. The CDR3 reads CASSLSAFLGAREYPEQFF. CDR3 nucleotide sequence: TGTGCCAGCAGCTTATCTGCCTTTCTAGGGGCCCGAGAATACCCCGAGCAGTTCTTC.

This chain joins TRBV5-1 and TRBJ2-2, with a tentative D call TRBD1 (5 bases). Germline V gives CDR1 SGHRS, CDR2 YFSETQ. V dropped 3 bases and J dropped 1 base, with 16 bases sitting between them. CDR3 length equals 17 residues. Here the CDR3 reads CASSSAIPTVNTGELFF. CDR3 sequence (DNA): TGCGCCAGCAGCTCAGCAATCCCGACAGTGAACACCGGGGAGCTGTTTTTT.

This clone has more than one count but fewer than ten. This chain links TRBV5-5 with TRBJ2-7; D not resolved. Germline lookup yields CDR1 SGHKS and CDR2 YYEKEE (reference sequence). The CDR3 runs to 13 residues. V was shortened by 7 bases and J by 2 bases, with 13 bases between the two germline ends. The CDR3 loop is CASPGGVPYEQYF. CDR3 sequence (DNA): TGTGCCAGCCCCGGTGGGGTGCCCTACGAGCAGTACTTC.

This clone was counted between two and nine times. This CDR3 is CASSLATPAESHLHYEQYF. As DNA, the CDR3 is TGTGCCAGCAGCTTAGCGACTCCCGCCGAAAGCCACCTCCACTACGAGCAGTACTTC. The chain uses TRBV7-9 and TRBJ2-7; D is ambiguous. The germline gives CDR1 SEHNR, CDR2 FQNEAQ (reference sequence). The CDR3 covers 19 residues. V was clipped by 0 bases and J by 3 bases, with 24 bases between them.

V gene TRBV7-2 combines with J gene TRBJ2-2; 9 bases map to TRBD1. V shed 5 bases, J shed 3 bases, and the junction held 10 bases outside the gene matches. This CDR3 spans 17 amino acids. Germline CDR1 is SGHTA and CDR2 is FQGNSA. CDR3 nucleotides: TGTGCCAGCAGCCCCCCGGGGACAGGGACGGACACCGGGGAGCTGTTTTTT. Its protein is CASSPPGTGTDTGELFF.

The chain uses TRBV6-1 and TRBJ2-2, with TRBD2 matching over 7 bases. The V gene end was trimmed by 8 bases and the J gene end by 0 bases; junction bases not matched to a gene: 6. This CDR3 is 15 amino acids long. CDR1 and CDR2 (germline): MNHNS, SASEGT. DNA for the CDR3: TGTGCCAGCCTCTGGGGGAGGGCGAACACCGGGGAGCTGTTTTTT. This gives the protein CASLWGRANTGELFF.

A single count supports this clone. The chain uses TRBV5-6 and TRBJ1-2, with 7 bases aligning to TRBD1. With 4 bases clipped from V and 8 bases from J, the junction kept 17 bases outside the gene matches. Germline assignment: CDR1 SGHDT and CDR2 YYEEEE. The CDR3 covers 16 residues. The CDR3 loop is CASSKPLQTGVRGYTF. In DNA form, the CDR3 reads TGTGCCAGCAGCAAGCCCTTACAAACAGGGGTGCGAGGCTACACCTTC.

The chain links TRBV6-1 to TRBJ1-4; tentative D call: TRBD1 (5 bases). Germline V gene data show CDR1 as MNHNS and CDR2 as SASEGT. V was shortened by 4 bases and J by 2 bases, with 8 bases between the two germline ends. The length of the CDR3 is 14 residues. The chain's CDR3 is CASSVDSTNEKLFF. The CDR3 nucleotides read TGTGCCAGCAGTGTTGACAGCACTAATGAAAAACTGTTTTTT.

The chain couples TRBV6-1 to TRBJ2-7, with 8 bases that match TRBD1. The CDR3 loop spans 18 amino acids. CDR1 MNHNS and CDR2 SASEGT come from the germline V gene. V was pared by 0 bases and J by 2 bases, with 12 bases of the junction left unmatched. CDR3 DNA sequence: TGTGCCAGCAGTGAAGCCCAGATAGCCAGGGGGCGCCCCTACGAGCAGTACTTC. Translation gives CASSEAQIARGRPYEQYF.

The chain combines TRBV7-8 with TRBJ2-7; 7 bases agree with TRBD1. Per germline, CDR1 SGHVS and CDR2 FQNEAQ. V dropped 1 base and J dropped 3; count of bases not matched to a gene: 9. The CDR3 contains 16 residues. This CDR3 reads CASSLGKTGQIYEQYF. In DNA, the CDR3 is TGTGCCAGCAGCTTAGGAAAAACGGGACAGATCTACGAGCAGTACTTC.

The rearrangement joins TRBV6-6 to TRBJ2-2; 7 bases align to TRBD2. V gave up 7 bases and J gave up 1 base; unmatched junction bases: 3. Looked up from germline, CDR1 is MNHNY and CDR2 is SVGAGI (reference sequence). This CDR3 has 14 amino acids. CDR3 protein: CASTGTKNTGELFF. DNA of the CDR3: TGTGCCAGCACCGGGACTAAGAACACCGGGGAGCTGTTTTTT.

This chain uses TRBV7-2 with TRBJ2-7; 9 bases are a match to TRBD2. The trim removed 3 bases at V and 4 bases at J, leaving 16 bases unmatched. Germline lookup yields CDR1 SGHTA and CDR2 FQGNSA. The length of the CDR3 is 18 residues. The CDR3 sequence is CASSFGLAGPWDTYEQYF. CDR3 bases: TGTGCCAGCAGCTTTGGGCTAGCGGGACCTTGGGACACTTACGAGCAGTACTTC.

The chain joins TRBV25-1 to TRBJ1-1; TRBD1 agrees at 7 bases. CDR1 MGHDK and CDR2 SYGVNS come from the germline V gene. The CDR3 contains 14 residues. V lost 4 bases to trimming and J lost 0 bases; unmatched junction nucleotides: 2. The CDR3 sequence is CASSGQGMNTEAFF. In DNA form, the CDR3 reads TGTGCCAGCAGTGGACAGGGAATGAACACTGAAGCTTTCTTT.

This clone was observed a few times. V gene TRBV12-5 combines with J gene TRBJ1-3; perhaps TRBD1 as D (5 bases). Per germline, CDR1 LGHNT and CDR2 FRNRAP. The CDR3 has 15 residues. The germline V and J ends were trimmed by 2 bases and 2 bases, with 10 bases remaining between them. CDR3 sequence: CASGLWDAPGNTIYF. The CDR3 DNA is TGTGCTAGTGGTTTGTGGGACGCTCCTGGAAACACCATATATTTT.